The next 20 T cell receptor beta chains were all read from a single sample in a study of cytomegalovirus exposure and HLA in healthy donors. It was with 60 Vbeta and 13 Jbeta primers that the PCR ran. Method: immunoSEQ multiplex PCR; TCRdb's copy keeps in-frame clones and lacks some. The table lists around 150,000 clones, 65% to 80% of them singletons. The sample comprised PBMCs. These receptors all stem from a female donor in good health and CMV-seronegative.

The J gene is TRBJ1-2, the V gene TRBV10-2, with 9 bases lining up with TRBD1. The germline V gene has CDR1 WSHSY and CDR2 SAAADI. The CDR3 extends over 15 amino acids. The J segment lost 4 bases and the V segment lost 4 bases, leaving 7 bases of the junction unmatched. The CDR3 coding sequence is TGCGCCAGCAGTGCTATAGGACAGGGGATCTATGGCTACACCTTC. Translation: CASSAIGQGIYGYTF.

The V gene is TRBV15, the J gene TRBJ2-3, with 7 nucleotides matching TRBD2. The V and J ends lost 5 bases and 6 bases, in that order; junction bases with no gene match: 5. The CDR3 totals 13 residues. Germline values: CDR1 LNHNV, CDR2 YYDKDF (reference sequence). Here the CDR3 reads CATSRTSPDTQYF. CDR3 DNA sequence: TGTGCCACCAGCCGGACTAGTCCCGATACGCAGTATTTT.

The chain has TRBV5-1 and TRBJ1-1; possibly TRBD1 for D (5 bases). The CDR3 is 15 amino acids. V was pared by 0 bases and J by 5 bases, with 14 bases between. Germline V gene lookup returns CDR1 SGHRS and CDR2 YFSETQ. Here the CDR3 reads CASSLEGGAVTEAFF. The CDR3 region has the DNA TGCGCCAGCAGCTTGGAAGGAGGGGCGGTGACTGAAGCTTTCTTT.

The V and J genes are TRBV5-1 and TRBJ2-1, with 12 bases lining up with TRBD2. V lost 4 bases, J lost 4 bases, and 3 bases stayed unmatched. This CDR3 is 15 amino acids long. CDR1 and CDR2 from the germline V gene are SGHRS and YFSETQ. This CDR3 is CASSGLAGTYNEQFF. CDR3 coding DNA: TGCGCCAGCAGCGGACTAGCGGGGACATACAATGAGCAGTTCTTC. Full variable domain (outside the CDR3, taken from reference TRBV5-1 and TRBJ2-1): KAGVTQTPRYLIKTRGQQVTLSCSPISGHRSVSWYQQTPGQGLQFLFEYFSETQRNKGNFPGRFSGRQFSNSRSEMNVSTLELGDSALYLCASSGLAGTYNEQFFGPGTRLTVL.

The chain recombines TRBV5-1 with TRBJ2-3, with 8 bases fitting TRBD2. CDR1 SGHRS and CDR2 YFSETQ come from the germline V gene. This CDR3 is built from 16 residues. The J segment lost 2 bases and the V segment lost 3 bases, leaving 8 bases of the junction unmatched. DNA for the CDR3: TGCGCCAGCAGCTCCTTGTCTAGCGGGTTCACAGATACGCAGTATTTT. Translation: CASSSLSSGFTDTQYF.

V usage is TRBV11-2 and J usage is TRBJ2-7, with a possible D match to TRBD2 (5 bases). The CDR3 totals 14 residues. Trimming stripped 4 bases from V and 2 bases from J, with 12 bases between. CDR1 SGHAT and CDR2 FQNNGV come from the germline V gene. This chain's CDR3 is CASSSGGLAYEQYF. As DNA, the CDR3 is TGTGCCAGCAGCTCTGGCGGACTGGCCTACGAGCAGTACTTC.

The chain has TRBV5-8 and TRBJ2-2; no firm D call. There are 15 residues in the CDR3. Germline values: CDR1 SGHTS, CDR2 YDEGEE. Trimming took off 0 bases at V and 3 bases at J, with 9 bases between the two ends. CDR3 region: CASSLVLLDTGELFF. DNA of the CDR3: TGTGCCAGCAGCTTGGTGCTATTGGACACCGGGGAGCTGTTTTTT.

V usage is TRBV10-3 and J usage is TRBJ1-2, with D maybe TRBD1 (6 bases). This CDR3 has 16 amino acids. V was pared by 3 bases and J by 4 bases, with 18 bases between. CDR1 ENHRY and CDR2 SYGVKD come from the germline V gene. CDR3 coding DNA: TGTGCCATCAGTGAACTCGGGACACCTTTACCCTATGGCTACACCTTC. Translating it yields CAISELGTPLPYGYTF.

The CDR3 loop reads CARSCLTSCLSYEQYF. CDR3 nucleotides: TGTGCCAGAAGTTGCCTGACTAGCTGCCTCTCCTACGAGCAGTACTTC. The genes are TRBV5-3 and TRBJ2-7; 7 bases map to TRBD2. TRBV5-3 belongs to the ORF category, with a function that is uncertain. The CDR3 length is 16 residues. Trimming took 5 bases from V and 0 from J; bases not matched to a gene: 11.

V is TRBV9 and J is TRBJ2-2; perhaps TRBD2 as D (5 bases). V lost 3 bases and J 8 bases, leaving 32 bases between the germline ends. Germline CDR1 and CDR2: SGDLS and YYNGEE. The CDR3 runs 20 residues. CDR3: CASSASTSGWGDLGKGELFF. In DNA, the CDR3 is TGTGCCAGCAGCGCCTCCACCAGCGGCTGGGGAGACCTCGGGAAGGGGGAGCTGTTTTTT.

The chain links TRBV25-1 to TRBJ2-7, with a possible D match to TRBD1 (6 bases). The CDR3 totals 11 residues. Per the germline V gene, CDR1 is MGHDK and CDR2 is SYGVNS. Trimming pared 2 bases from V and 10 bases from J, leaving 9 bases between. The CDR3 DNA reads as TGTGCCAGCAGTGAAACAGGGATCCAGTACTTC. Amino acid sequence: CASSETGIQYF.

The genes are TRBV19 and TRBJ1-1, with D unclear. Germline-derived CDR1 and CDR2 are LNHDA and SQIVND (reference sequence). The V end lost 3 bases, the J end lost 1 base, and 6 bases lay between the germline ends. This CDR3 spans 13 amino acids. The DNA for the CDR3 is TGTGCCAGTAGTATCCTGGCGAACACTGAAGCTTTCTTT. As protein: CASSILANTEAFF.

This clone was observed a single time. The V and J genes are TRBV25-1 and TRBJ2-1; D is uncertain. The CDR3 consists of 15 residues. V lost 4 bases, J lost 5 bases, and 15 bases lay in between. Germline CDR1 reads MGHDK; CDR2 reads SYGVNS. The CDR3 protein is CASSGSARLNNEQFF. CDR3 nucleotide sequence: TGTGCCAGCAGTGGCAGCGCCCGGCTTAACAATGAGCAGTTCTTC.

CDR3 nucleotides: TGTGCCAGCTCACCATCTAGCGGGAGCACAGATACGCAGTATTTT. This gives the protein CASSPSSGSTDTQYF. This rearrangement joins TRBV18 to TRBJ2-3; 8 positions match TRBD2. CDR3 length: 15 amino acids. Germline V gene lookup returns CDR1 KGHSH and CDR2 LQKENI. Trimming cost V 2 bases and J 0 bases; bases outside gene matches: 1.

This clone was detected once. The CDR3 reads CASSATAFSYEQYF. CDR3 nucleotides: TGTGCCAGCAGCGCCACAGCCTTCTCCTACGAGCAGTACTTC. This chain uses TRBV9 with TRBJ2-7; D is unresolved. Germline loops: CDR1 SGDLS, CDR2 YYNGEE. The CDR3 is 14 amino acids. V lost 3 bases and J lost 0, with 10 bases in between. Using reference TRBV9 and TRBJ2-7 for the parts outside the CDR3, the full variable domain is DSGVTQTPKHLITATGQRVTLRCSPRSGDLSVYWYQQSLDQGLQFLIQYYNGEERAKGNILERFSAQQFPDLHSELNLSSLELGDSALYFCASSATAFSYEQYFGPGTRLTVT.

This rearrangement joins TRBV18 to TRBJ1-1; a possible D gene is TRBD1 (6 bases). Deletions cut 4 bases from V and 1 base from J, with 13 bases between. Germline CDR1 and CDR2: KGHSH and LQKENI. This CDR3 comprises 15 residues. The CDR3 nucleotides are TGTGCCAGCTCACTCACGACAGGCAAGAACACTGAAGCTTTCTTT. Translated: CASSLTTGKNTEAFF.

V is TRBV6-1 and J is TRBJ2-7; the match to TRBD2 covers 10 bases. Germline CDR1 MNHNS, CDR2 SASEGT. This CDR3 is built from 15 residues. V gave up 5 bases and J gave up 4 bases; unmatched junction bases: 8. The CDR3 nucleotides are TGTGCCAGCAGTACCTTAGCGGGAGGATCATACGAGCAGTACTTC. Translating it yields CASSTLAGGSYEQYF.

The V and J genes are TRBV30 and TRBJ1-3, with 7 bases matching TRBD1. Germline CDR1 GTSNPN, CDR2 SVGIG (reference sequence). The CDR3 spans 17 residues. Germline trimming cut 3 bases from V and 1 base from J; bases unmatched to any gene: 12. The CDR3, as DNA: TGTGCCTGGAGCTACCTTTTGACAGGGAAATCTGGAAACACCATATATTTT. This sequence encodes CAWSYLLTGKSGNTIYF.

CDR3 residues: CASSPLTSLVEQYF. In DNA form, the CDR3 reads TGTGCCAGCAGTCCATTAACTAGCCTGGTCGAGCAGTACTTC. The chain uses TRBV2 and TRBJ2-7; D is possibly TRBD2 (6 bases). The V and J ends lost 5 bases and 6 bases respectively, with 17 bases between them. Germline assignment: CDR1 SNHLY and CDR2 FYNNEI. The CDR3 runs 14 residues.

The V call is TRBV4-1, the J call TRBJ2-5; possibly TRBD1 for D (6 bases). TRBJ2-7 explains the end of the DNA better; the J call may be wrong. This CDR3 has 15 amino acids. In germline, CDR1 is MGHRA, CDR2 YSYEKL. The CDR3 nucleotides read TGCGCCAGCAGCCCCGTGACAGGCCTTCGCCGCGAGCAGTACTTC. Translated: CASSPVTGLRREQYF.